This record looks at one TCR beta chain sequence and its context. Its antigen is not identified. This sample was taken from a study of cytomegalovirus exposure and HLA in healthy donors. Study-level points and caveats: Reports indicated that the classifier achieved high specificity and sensitivity in diagnosing cytomegalovirus status. Owing to their indistinguishability, certain V segments, notably TRBV6-2 and TRBV6-3, were excluded. HLA alleles were associated with 16,000 or so TCR beta sequences in a later analysis at 0.05 false discovery rate.

Primers for the PCR totalled 60 Vbeta and 13 Jbeta. Measured with immunoSEQ multiplex PCR; TCRdb has only the in-frame clones, and not every one. The sample yields 150,000 or so clones, about 84% seen once. CDR1 and CDR2 (germline): SGHVS, FQNEAQ. The CDR3 length is 17 residues. Unmatched junction bases numbered 6, after V lost 2 bases and J lost 0 bases. The chain is built from TRBV7-8 and TRBJ1-5, with TRBD1 matching over 8 bases. The TCR originated in a man between 50 and 59 years old in good health and CMV-seropositive. Material for sequencing was PBMCs. CDR3 DNA sequence: TGTGCCAGCAGCTTAACAGGGGGAGGAACTAGCAATCAGCCCCAGCATTTT. Amino acids: CASSLTGGGTSNQPQHF.